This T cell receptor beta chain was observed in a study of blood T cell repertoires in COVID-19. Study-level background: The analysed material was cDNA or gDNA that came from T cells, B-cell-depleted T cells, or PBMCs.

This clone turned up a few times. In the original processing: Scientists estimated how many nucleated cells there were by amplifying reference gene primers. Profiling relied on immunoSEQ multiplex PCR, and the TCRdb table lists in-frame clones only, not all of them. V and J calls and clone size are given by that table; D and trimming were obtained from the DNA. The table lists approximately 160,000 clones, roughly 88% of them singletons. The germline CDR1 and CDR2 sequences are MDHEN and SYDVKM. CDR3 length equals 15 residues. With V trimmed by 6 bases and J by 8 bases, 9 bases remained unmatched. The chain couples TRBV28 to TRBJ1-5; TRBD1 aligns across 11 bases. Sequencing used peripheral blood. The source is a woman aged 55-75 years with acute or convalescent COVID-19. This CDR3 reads CASRSGQGAGKPQHF. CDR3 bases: TGTGCCAGCAGGTCCGGACAGGGGGCCGGGAAGCCCCAGCATTTT. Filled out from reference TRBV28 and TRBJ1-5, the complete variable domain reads DVKVTQSSRYLVKRTGEKVFLECVQDMDHENMFWYRQDPGLGLRLIYFSYDVKMKEKGDIPEGYSVSREKKERFSLILESASTNQTSMYLCASRSGQGAGKPQHFGDGTRLSIL.